This TCR beta chain originates from a study of blood T cell repertoires in COVID-19. The CDR3 length is 21 residues. V dropped 6 bases and J dropped 4; count of bases not matched to a gene: 22. Per the germline V gene, CDR1 is KGHSH and CDR2 is LQKENI. The table came from immunoSEQ multiplex PCR; TCRdb's copy has only in-frame clones and leaves some out. The sample shows about 210,000 clones, approximately 90% of them seen only once. Material for sequencing was PBMCs or T cells enriched from blood (not recorded which). This chain links TRBV18 with TRBJ2-5; 14 nucleotides agree with TRBD2. The origin of this receptor is a man aged 25-40 years who had recovered from COVID-19. The CDR3 protein is CASSPGTGGLRGLAGAETQYF. CDR3 coding DNA: TGTGCCAGCTCCCCCGGGACAGGGGGCCTGCGGGGACTAGCGGGAGCAGAGACCCAGTACTTC.